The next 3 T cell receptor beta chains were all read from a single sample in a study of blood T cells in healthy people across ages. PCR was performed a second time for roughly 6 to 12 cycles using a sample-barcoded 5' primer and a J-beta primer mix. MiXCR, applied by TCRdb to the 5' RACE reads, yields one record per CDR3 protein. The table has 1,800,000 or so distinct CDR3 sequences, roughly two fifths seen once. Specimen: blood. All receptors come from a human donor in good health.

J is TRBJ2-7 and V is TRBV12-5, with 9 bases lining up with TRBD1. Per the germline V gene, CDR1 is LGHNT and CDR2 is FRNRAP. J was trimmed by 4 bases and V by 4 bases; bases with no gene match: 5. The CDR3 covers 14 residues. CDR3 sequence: CASGSGTGQYEQYF. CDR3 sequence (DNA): TGTGCTAGTGGTTCCGGGACAGGGCAGTACGAGCAGTACTTC.

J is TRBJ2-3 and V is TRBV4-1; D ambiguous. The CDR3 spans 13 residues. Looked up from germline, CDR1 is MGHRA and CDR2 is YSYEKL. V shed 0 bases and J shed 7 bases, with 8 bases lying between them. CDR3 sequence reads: CASSQDPPNTQYF. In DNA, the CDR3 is TGCGCCAGCAGCCAAGATCCCCCTAATACGCAGTATTTT.

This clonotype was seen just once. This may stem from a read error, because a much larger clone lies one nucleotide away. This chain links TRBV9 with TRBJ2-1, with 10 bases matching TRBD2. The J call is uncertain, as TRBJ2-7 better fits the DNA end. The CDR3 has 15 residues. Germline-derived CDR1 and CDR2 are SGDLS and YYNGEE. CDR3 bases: TGTGCCAGCAGCACCACTAGCGGGGTGTACAATGAGCAGTACTTC. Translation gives CASSTTSGVYNEQYF.